The clone carrying this T cell receptor (beta chain) was recorded a few times. TCRdb fed the RT-PCR reads into MiXCR, producing one record per CDR3 protein. The data show roughly 880,000 distinct CDR3 sequences, under 20% seen once. The germline V and J ends were trimmed by 6 bases and 8 bases, with 17 bases remaining between them. The CDR3 loop spans 14 amino acids. The record originates from a study of patients and donors after allogeneic stem cell transplantation. The clonotype originates from a human donor who was either an allogeneic HSCT recipient or a stem cell or donor lymphocyte infusion donor (not recorded which). It is not recorded whose cells these are; they may come from a transplant donor. The chain recombines TRBV12-3 or TRBV12-4 with TRBJ2-1; D not certain. The specimen sequenced was blood, either unsorted or a sorted T cell fraction (not recorded which). In DNA, the CDR3 is TGTGCCAGCAGCAAGGAAGGGCCCCCGGATGAGCAGTTCTTC. Residues: CASSKEGPPDEQFF.